This is a list of T cell receptor beta chains from one sample in a study of cytomegalovirus exposure and HLA in healthy donors. Only in-frame clones appear in the TCRdb table, and some are missing; sequencing was by immunoSEQ multiplex PCR. The sample yields about 190,000 clones, more than 65% seen once. Sequencing was performed on PBMCs. These receptors originate from a woman between 25 and 40 years old in good health and CMV-seropositive. The CDR3 runs from the conserved cysteine through the conserved F or W. Each record gives: clone size, J gene, V gene, D gene, CDR3 protein, CDR3 DNA. A D gene is named only where the DNA matches it firmly. Some rows have no size entry. The others give once, few or many, or a class for an expanded clone.

>-|TRBJ1-1|TRBV20-1|TRBD1
CSARFDRGGFF
TGCAGTGCTAGATTTGACAGGGGAGGTTTCTTT
>-|TRBJ1-5|TRBV19|TRBD1
CASSIGQGAPQHF
TGTGCCAGTAGTATAGGACAGGGGGCACCCCAGCATTTT
>-|TRBJ2-3|TRBV28|TRBD1
CASSQPGQVTDTQYF
TGTGCCAGCAGCCAGCCGGGACAGGTCACAGATACGCAGTATTTT
>-|TRBJ2-5|TRBV5-4|-
CASRRLGWGPRETQYF
TGTGCCAGCAGACGACTAGGTTGGGGTCCCAGAGAGACCCAGTACTTC
>few|TRBJ2-1|TRBV27|TRBD2
CASTITSGLYNEQFF
TGTGCCAGCACCATAACTAGCGGGCTTTACAATGAGCAGTTCTTC
>-|TRBJ2-4|TRBV5-8|TRBD2
CASSPWLAGVAKNIQYF
TGTGCCAGCAGCCCCTGGCTAGCGGGAGTTGCCAAAAACATTCAGTACTTC
>-|TRBJ1-1|TRBV7-9|-
CASGSTGNTEAFF
TGTGCCAGCGGCTCGACAGGGAACACTGAAGCTTTCTTT
>-|TRBJ1-5|TRBV27|TRBD1
CASSVTGATQPQHF
TGTGCCAGCAGTGTAACAGGGGCAACTCAGCCCCAGCATTTT
>-|TRBJ1-1|TRBV18|-
CASSLKGEANTEAFF
TGTGCCAGCTCTCTTAAAGGGGAGGCGAACACTGAAGCTTTCTTT
>-|TRBJ2-7|TRBV18|TRBD1
CASSPPQGVGYEQYF
TGTGCCAGCTCACCACCACAGGGGGTCGGCTACGAGCAGTACTTC
>once|TRBJ2-5|TRBV4-1|-
CASRTKEGVLETQYF
TGCGCCAGCAGGACCAAGGAGGGCGTCTTAGAGACCCAGTACTTC
>few|TRBJ1-2|TRBV7-2|-
CASSPGQVGGYTF
TGTGCCAGCAGCCCGGGACAAGTAGGTGGCTACACCTTC
>-|TRBJ2-7|TRBV28|-
CASSLGPGIYEQYF
TGTGCCAGCAGTTTGGGCCCAGGGATCTACGAGCAGTACTTC
>-|TRBJ1-1|TRBV29-1|-
CSVPADSEAFF
TGCAGCGTCCCGGCTGACAGCGAAGCTTTCTTT
>-|TRBJ1-1|TRBV5-1|-
CASSEGLYLQGEAFF
TGCGCCAGCAGCGAGGGCCTCTACCTACAGGGTGAAGCTTTCTTT
>-|TRBJ2-7|TRBV27|TRBD1
CASSLGTGFYEQYF
TGTGCCAGCAGTTTAGGGACAGGGTTTTACGAGCAGTACTTC
>-|TRBJ2-7|TRBV10-3|-
CAISETSSSGFVYEQYF
TGTGCCATCAGTGAGACATCTTCCAGCGGGTTTGTCTACGAGCAGTACTTC
>-|TRBJ1-5|TRBV6-6|TRBD1
CACKRDREGGPQHF
TGTGCCTGCAAGAGGGACAGAGAGGGGGGGCCCCAGCATTTT